This T cell receptor (beta chain) was obtained from a study of cytomegalovirus exposure and HLA in healthy donors. General observations from the study: Beyond CMV serostatus, there was no information to go on about immune exposure. Among the most significant clusters, several appeared linked to common viral pathogens in a later analysis.

PCR employed 60 Vbeta and 13 Jbeta primers. TCRdb's copy holds only in-frame clones and misses some; the assay was immunoSEQ multiplex PCR. The sample has some 100,000 clones, 65% to 85% seen once. This clone was found once. As yet, its antigen is unknown. Sequencing was done on a sample of PBMCs. The receptor comes from a man aged 50-60 years in good health and CMV-seropositive.

CDR3 sequence reads: CASSLGERGPSYEQYF. CDR3 DNA sequence: TGTGCCAGCAGCTTAGGGGAGAGGGGGCCCTCCTACGAGCAGTACTTC. The gene calls are TRBV11-3 and TRBJ2-7; 7 nucleotides match TRBD1. The germline V gene has CDR1 SGHNT and CDR2 YENEEA. After removal of 1 base from V and 0 bases from J, the junction contained 6 bases not matched to a gene. This CDR3 is built from 16 residues.